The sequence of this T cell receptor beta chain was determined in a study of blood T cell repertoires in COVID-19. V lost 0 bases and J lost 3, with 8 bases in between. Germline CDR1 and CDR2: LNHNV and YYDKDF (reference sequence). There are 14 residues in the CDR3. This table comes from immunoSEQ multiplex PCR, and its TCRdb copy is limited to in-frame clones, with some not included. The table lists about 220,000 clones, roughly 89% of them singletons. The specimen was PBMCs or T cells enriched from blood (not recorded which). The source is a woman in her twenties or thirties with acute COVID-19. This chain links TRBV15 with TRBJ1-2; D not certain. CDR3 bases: TGTGCCACCAGCAGAGATTATACGGACTATGGCTACACCTTC. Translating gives CATSRDYTDYGYTF.